This is a list of T cell receptor beta chains from one sample in a study of cytomegalovirus exposure and HLA in healthy donors. Some clones are missing from TCRdb's copy, which holds only in-frame ones; the method was immunoSEQ multiplex PCR. Here the sample table reports 100,000 to 150,000 clones. The sequenced sample consisted of PBMCs. The receptors were gathered from a man aged 40-50 years in good health and CMV-seronegative. Both conserved end residues are part of each CDR3.

v_call	cdr3_length	cdr3_aa
TRBV7-2	15	CASSAGQSGLYEQYF
TRBV6-1	16	CASSGSSGRHTDTQYF
TRBV19	13	CASRTGTNQPQHF
TRBV5-1	14	CASSTTGVGVEQYF
TRBV2	13	CASSEGRNTEAFF
TRBV10-3	16	CAIARGRDRETDTQYF
TRBV13	20	CASSWDRGTGGFLSSYEQYF
TRBV10-3	15	CAISPTGNFADTQYF
TRBV10-1	13	CARPSGATGELFF
TRBV19	16	CASMSPDSTSGNTIYF
TRBV11-2	14	CASSRWDRGYEQYF
TRBV30	12	CAWGLLHYEQYF
TRBV6-4	12	CASRDGTGAHTF
TRBV30	12	CACQGLNYGYTF
TRBV19	13	CASSNRGGTEAFF
TRBV2	15	CASSETSGRAGEQYF
TRBV9	14	CASSGGLAGGEQYF
TRBV19	13	CASSVSRDTEAFF
TRBV11-3	20	CASSQNRGFSGGINTGELFF
TRBV7-2	12	CASSLWRGNQFF
TRBV11-1	13	CASSPAYRGEQYF
TRBV11-3	15	CASSLGRGPAYEQYF
TRBV6-5	15	CASSYSLGANQPQHF
TRBV4-2	16	CASSQIRSGTHNEQFF
TRBV7-6	18	CASSILEAGGFGANVLTF
TRBV19	16	CASLTGEESGNTEAFF
TRBV5-1	16	CASSLDPSSGANVLTF
TRBV6-6	14	CASSPQPRGNTIYF
TRBV6-1	13	CASSDPRGTEAFF
TRBV5-4	18	CASTSGVAEGKVGNEQFF
TRBV27	14	CASSIRGRVNEQFF
TRBV11-2	16	CASLRDRRMNTGELFF
TRBV11-3	11	CASSLREKLFF
TRBV7-2	15	CASSSGGTANYGYTF
TRBV6-5	12	CASSYTNTEAFF
TRBV25-1	13	CASKGKVGTEAFF
TRBV28	13	CAFFSSVIHEQYF
TRBV29-1	14	CSVRDRGVTDTQYF
TRBV5-6	13	CASSLGGKYGYTF
TRBV5-1	12	CASSFTSLGYTF
TRBV11-3	15	CASSPRTSGTDTQYF
TRBV10-3	15	CAISESGAGANVLTF
TRBV10-3	13	CAISGDTTYEQYF
TRBV4-2	18	CASSQDGGLGSPQETQYF